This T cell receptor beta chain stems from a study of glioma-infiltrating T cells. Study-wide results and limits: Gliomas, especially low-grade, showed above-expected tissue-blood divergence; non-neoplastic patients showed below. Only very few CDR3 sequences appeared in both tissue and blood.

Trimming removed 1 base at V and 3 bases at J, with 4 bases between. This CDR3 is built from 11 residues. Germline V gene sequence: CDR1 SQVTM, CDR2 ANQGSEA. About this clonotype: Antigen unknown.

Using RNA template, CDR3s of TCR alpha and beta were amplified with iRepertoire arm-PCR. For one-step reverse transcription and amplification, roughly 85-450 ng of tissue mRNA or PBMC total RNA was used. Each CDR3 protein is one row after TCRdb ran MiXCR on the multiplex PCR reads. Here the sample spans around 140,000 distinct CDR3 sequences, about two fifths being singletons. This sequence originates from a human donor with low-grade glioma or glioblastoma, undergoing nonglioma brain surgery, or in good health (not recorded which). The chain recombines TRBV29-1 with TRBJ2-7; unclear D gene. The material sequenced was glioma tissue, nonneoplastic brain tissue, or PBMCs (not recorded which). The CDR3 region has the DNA TGCAGCGTTGAAGTTTACTACGAGCAGTACTTC. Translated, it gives CSVEVYYEQYF.